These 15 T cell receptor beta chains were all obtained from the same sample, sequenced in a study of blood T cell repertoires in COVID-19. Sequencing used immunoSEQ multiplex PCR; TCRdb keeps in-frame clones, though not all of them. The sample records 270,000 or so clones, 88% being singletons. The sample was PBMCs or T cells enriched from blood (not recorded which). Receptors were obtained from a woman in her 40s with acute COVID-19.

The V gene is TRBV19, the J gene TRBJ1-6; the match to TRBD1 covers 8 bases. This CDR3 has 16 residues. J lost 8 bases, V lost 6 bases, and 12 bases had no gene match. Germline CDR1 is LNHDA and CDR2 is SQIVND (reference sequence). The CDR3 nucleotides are TGTGCCAGTAGCGACCGGGACAGGAGATCGTATTCACCCCTCCACTTT. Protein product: CASSDRDRRSYSPLHF.

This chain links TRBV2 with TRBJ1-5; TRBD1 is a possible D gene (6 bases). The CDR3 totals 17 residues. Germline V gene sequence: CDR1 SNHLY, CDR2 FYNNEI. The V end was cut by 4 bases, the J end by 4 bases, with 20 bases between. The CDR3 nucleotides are TGTGCCAGCAGTGTTGGGCCCTCCACAGGGATTAATCAGCCCCAGCATTTT. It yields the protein CASSVGPSTGINQPQHF.

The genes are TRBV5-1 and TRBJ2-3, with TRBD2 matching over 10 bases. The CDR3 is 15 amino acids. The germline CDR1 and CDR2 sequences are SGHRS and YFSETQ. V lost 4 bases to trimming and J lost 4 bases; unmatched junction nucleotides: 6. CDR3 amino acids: CASSPLAGEADTQYF. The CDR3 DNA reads TGCGCCAGCAGCCCGCTAGCGGGAGAGGCAGATACGCAGTATTTT. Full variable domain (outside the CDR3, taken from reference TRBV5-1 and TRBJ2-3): KAGVTQTPRYLIKTRGQQVTLSCSPISGHRSVSWYQQTPGQGLQFLFEYFSETQRNKGNFPGRFSGRQFSNSRSEMNVSTLELGDSALYLCASSPLAGEADTQYFGPGTRLTVL.

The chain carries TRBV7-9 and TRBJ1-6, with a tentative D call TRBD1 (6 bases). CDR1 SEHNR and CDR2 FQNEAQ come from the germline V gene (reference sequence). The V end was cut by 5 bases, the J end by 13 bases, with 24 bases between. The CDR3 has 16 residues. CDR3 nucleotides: TGTGCCAGCAGCCCGCGGACAGCGACCCTCTTAGAGCCCCTCCACTTT. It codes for CASSPRTATLLEPLHF.

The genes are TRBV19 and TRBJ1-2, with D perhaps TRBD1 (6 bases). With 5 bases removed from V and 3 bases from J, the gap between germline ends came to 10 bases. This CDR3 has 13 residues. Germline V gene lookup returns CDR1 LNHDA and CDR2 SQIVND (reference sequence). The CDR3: CASSRGGDYGYTF. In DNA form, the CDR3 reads TGTGCCAGTAGTCGCGGGGGCGACTATGGCTACACCTTC.

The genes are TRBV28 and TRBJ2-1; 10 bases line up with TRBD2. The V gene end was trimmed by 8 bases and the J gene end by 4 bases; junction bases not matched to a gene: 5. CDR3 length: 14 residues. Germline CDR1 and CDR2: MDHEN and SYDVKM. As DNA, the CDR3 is TGTGCCAGCCTGCCTAGCGGGAGATACAATGAGCAGTTCTTC. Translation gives CASLPSGRYNEQFF.

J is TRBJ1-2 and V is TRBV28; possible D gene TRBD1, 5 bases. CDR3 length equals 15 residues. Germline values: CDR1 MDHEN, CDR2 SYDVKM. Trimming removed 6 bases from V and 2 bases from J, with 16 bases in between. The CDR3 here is CASRTTGGPNYGYTF. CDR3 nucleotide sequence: TGTGCCAGCAGAACCACGGGGGGACCCAACTATGGCTACACCTTC.

CDR3 region: CATSDGPGELYGYTF. DNA of the CDR3: TGTGCCACCAGTGATGGCCCAGGGGAACTCTATGGCTACACCTTC. The chain recombines TRBV24-1 with TRBJ1-2, with a possible D match to TRBD1 (6 bases). This CDR3 contains 15 residues. Germline CDR1 is KGHDR and CDR2 is SFDVKD. The V gene lost 3 bases and the J gene lost 4 bases, with 14 bases spanning the gap.

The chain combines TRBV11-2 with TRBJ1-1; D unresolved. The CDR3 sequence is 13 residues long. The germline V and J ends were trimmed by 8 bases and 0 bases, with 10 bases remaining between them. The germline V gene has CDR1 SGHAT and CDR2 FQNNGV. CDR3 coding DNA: TGTGCCAGCTCCCGGGAGATGAACACTGAAGCTTTCTTT. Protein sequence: CASSREMNTEAFF. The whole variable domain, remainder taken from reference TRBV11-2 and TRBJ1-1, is EAGVAQSPRYKIIEKRQSVAFWCNPISGHATLYWYQQILGQGPKLLIQFQNNGVVDDSQLPKDRFSAERLKGVDSTLKIQPAKLEDSAVYLCASSREMNTEAFFGQGTRLTVV.

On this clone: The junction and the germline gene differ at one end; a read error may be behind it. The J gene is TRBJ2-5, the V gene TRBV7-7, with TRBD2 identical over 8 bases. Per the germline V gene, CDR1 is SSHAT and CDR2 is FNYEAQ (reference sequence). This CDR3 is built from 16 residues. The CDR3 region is CASSLATAGAGETQYF. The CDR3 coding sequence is TGTGCTAGCAGCTTAGCGACAGCGGGAGCTGGAGAGACCCAGTACTTC.

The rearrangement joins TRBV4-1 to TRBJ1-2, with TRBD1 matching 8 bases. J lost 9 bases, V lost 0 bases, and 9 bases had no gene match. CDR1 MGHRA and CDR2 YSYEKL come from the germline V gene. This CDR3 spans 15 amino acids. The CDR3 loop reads CASSQDSSQGASYTF. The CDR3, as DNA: TGCGCCAGCAGCCAAGATTCGAGCCAGGGGGCGAGCTACACCTTC.

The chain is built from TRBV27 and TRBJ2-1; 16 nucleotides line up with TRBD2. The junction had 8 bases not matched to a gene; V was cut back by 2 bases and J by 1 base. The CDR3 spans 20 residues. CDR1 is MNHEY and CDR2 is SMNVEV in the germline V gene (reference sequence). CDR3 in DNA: TGTGCCAGCAGTTTAGGGTGGGGACTAGCGGGAGGGACGTCCTACAATGAGCAGTTCTTC. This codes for CASSLGWGLAGGTSYNEQFF.

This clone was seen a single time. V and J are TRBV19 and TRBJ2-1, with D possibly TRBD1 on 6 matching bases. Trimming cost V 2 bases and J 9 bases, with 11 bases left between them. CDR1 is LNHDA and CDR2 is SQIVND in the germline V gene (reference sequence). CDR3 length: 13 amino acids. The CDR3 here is CASSITGKIEQFF. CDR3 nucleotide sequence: TGTGCCAGTAGTATAACAGGGAAGATTGAGCAGTTCTTC.

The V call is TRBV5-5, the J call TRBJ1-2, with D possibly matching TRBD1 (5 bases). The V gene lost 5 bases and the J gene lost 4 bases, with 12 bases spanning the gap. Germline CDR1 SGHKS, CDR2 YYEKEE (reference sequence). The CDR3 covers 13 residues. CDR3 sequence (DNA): TGTGCCAGCAGTACAGGTCCTGGCTATGGCTACACCTTC. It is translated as CASSTGPGYGYTF.

The CDR3 region has the DNA TGTGCCAGTAGTATGGAAGGGGCACAGCCCCAGCATTTT. This encodes CASSMEGAQPQHF. The chain joins TRBV19 to TRBJ1-5; weak D call: TRBD1 (5 bases). Germline CDR1 reads LNHDA; CDR2 reads SQIVND (reference sequence). The CDR3 is made up of 13 amino acids. Deletions cut 3 bases from V and 7 bases from J, with 10 bases between.